This T cell receptor beta chain was captured by sequencing in a study of shared clonotypes between healthy human individuals. Clones were sequenced by immunoSEQ multiplex PCR, and TCRdb holds only the in-frame ones, with some missing. The sample holds more than 2 million clones, roughly 94% seen once. Germline V gives CDR1 SGHNT, CDR2 YYREEE (reference sequence). The CDR3 has 15 residues. V was shortened by 2 bases and J by 7 bases, with 17 bases between the two germline ends. This receptor was obtained from a man aged 18 to 30 in good health. Sequenced sample: naive CD4+ T cells sorted from blood. Subset: CD45RA+ positively selected. The rearrangement uses TRBV5-4 and TRBJ2-3, with D perhaps given as TRBD1 or TRBD2 (5 bases each). The CDR3 region has the DNA TGTGCCAGCAGCTTACCGGGACCGCAAGGGAATACGCAGTATTTT. Residues: CASSLPGPQGNTQYF.